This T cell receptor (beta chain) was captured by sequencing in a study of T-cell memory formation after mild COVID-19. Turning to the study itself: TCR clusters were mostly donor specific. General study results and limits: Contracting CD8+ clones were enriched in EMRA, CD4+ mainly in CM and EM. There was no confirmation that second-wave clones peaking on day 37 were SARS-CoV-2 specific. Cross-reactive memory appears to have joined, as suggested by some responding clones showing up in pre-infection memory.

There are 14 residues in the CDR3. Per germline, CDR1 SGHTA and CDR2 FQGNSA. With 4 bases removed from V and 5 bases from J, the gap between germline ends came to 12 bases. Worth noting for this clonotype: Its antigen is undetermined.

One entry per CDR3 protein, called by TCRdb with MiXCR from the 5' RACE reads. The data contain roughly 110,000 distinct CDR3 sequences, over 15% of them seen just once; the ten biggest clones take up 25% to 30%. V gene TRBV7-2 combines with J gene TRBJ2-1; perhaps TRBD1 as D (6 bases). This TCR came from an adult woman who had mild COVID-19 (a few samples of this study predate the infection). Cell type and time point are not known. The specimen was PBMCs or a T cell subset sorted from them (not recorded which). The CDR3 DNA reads TGTGCCAGCAGCTGGACAGAGTTAAACAATGAGCAGTTCTTC. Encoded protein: CASSWTELNNEQFF.